The T cell receptor (beta chain) described here comes from a study of T cell changes during pregnancy in multiple sclerosis. Clones were sequenced by immunoSEQ multiplex PCR, and TCRdb holds only the in-frame ones, with some missing. The table has just under 95,000 clones, 80% to 95% seen once; the top ten hold about 2.4%. Material: peripheral blood, obtained in the first trimester of pregnancy. The sequence was collected from a female donor with multiple sclerosis, enrolled in a pregnancy study.

CDR3 in DNA: TGTGCCAGTAGTATTGTTAGCGGGGTCACAGATACGCAGTATTTT. It specifies CASSIVSGVTDTQYF. The chain links TRBV19 to TRBJ2-3; TRBD2 agrees at 8 bases. With V trimmed by 3 bases and J by 2 bases, 4 bases remained unmatched. Germline values: CDR1 LNHDA, CDR2 SQIVND (reference sequence). The CDR3 is 15 residues long.